The present T cell receptor (beta chain) was sequenced within a study of blood T cell repertoires in COVID-19. Measured with immunoSEQ multiplex PCR; TCRdb has only the in-frame clones, and not every one. Of about 180,000 clones listed, around 83% are singletons. Enrollment of patients from Seattle took place during active infection, with longitudinal follow-up. The CDR3 runs to 15 residues. After removal of 1 base from V and 4 bases from J, the junction contained 5 bases not matched to a gene. CDR1 LGHNA and CDR2 YSLEER come from the germline V gene. The specimen was peripheral blood. This receptor was taken from a woman in her 70s with COVID-19, enrolled during active disease. The rearrangement uses TRBV4-3 and TRBJ2-3; TRBD2 matches at 7 bases. This CDR3 reads CASSQGSAGADTQYF. CDR3 nucleotides: TGCGCCAGCAGCCAAGGGTCCGCGGGAGCAGATACGCAGTATTTT.